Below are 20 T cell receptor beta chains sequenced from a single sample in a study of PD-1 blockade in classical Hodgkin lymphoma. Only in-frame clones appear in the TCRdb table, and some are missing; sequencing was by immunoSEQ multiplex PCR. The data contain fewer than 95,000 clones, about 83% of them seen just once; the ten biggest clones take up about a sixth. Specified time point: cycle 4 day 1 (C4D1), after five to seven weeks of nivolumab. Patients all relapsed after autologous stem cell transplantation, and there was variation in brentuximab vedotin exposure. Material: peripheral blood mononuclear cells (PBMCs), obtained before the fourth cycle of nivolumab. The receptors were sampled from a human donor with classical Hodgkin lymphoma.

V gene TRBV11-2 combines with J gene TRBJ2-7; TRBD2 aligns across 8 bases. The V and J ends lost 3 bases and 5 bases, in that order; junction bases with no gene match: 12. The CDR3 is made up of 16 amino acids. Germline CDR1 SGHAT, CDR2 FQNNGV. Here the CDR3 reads CASSFPRTSWRDEQYF. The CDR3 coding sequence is TGTGCCAGCAGCTTCCCCCGGACTAGCTGGAGGGACGAGCAGTACTTC. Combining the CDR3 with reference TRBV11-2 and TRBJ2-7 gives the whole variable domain EAGVAQSPRYKIIEKRQSVAFWCNPISGHATLYWYQQILGQGPKLLIQFQNNGVVDDSQLPKDRFSAERLKGVDSTLKIQPAKLEDSAVYLCASSFPRTSWRDEQYFGPGTRLTVT.

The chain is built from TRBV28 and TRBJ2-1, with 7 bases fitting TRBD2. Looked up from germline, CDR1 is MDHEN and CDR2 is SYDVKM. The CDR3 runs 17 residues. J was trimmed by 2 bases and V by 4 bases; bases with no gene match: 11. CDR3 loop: CASSSVGGWGTYNEQFF. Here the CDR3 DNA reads TGTGCCAGCAGTTCGGTGGGAGGGTGGGGCACCTACAATGAGCAGTTCTTC.

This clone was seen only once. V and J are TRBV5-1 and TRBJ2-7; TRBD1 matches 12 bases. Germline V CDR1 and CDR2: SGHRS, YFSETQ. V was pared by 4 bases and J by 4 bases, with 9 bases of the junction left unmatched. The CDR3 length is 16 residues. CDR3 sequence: CASSPGPGQGAYEQYF. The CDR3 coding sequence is TGCGCCAGCAGCCCCGGACCGGGACAGGGGGCTTACGAGCAGTACTTC.

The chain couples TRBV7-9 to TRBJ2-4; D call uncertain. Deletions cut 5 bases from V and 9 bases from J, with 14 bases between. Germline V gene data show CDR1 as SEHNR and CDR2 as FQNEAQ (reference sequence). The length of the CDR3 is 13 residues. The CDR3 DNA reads TGTGCCAGCAGCCTATCTAATCAAGGCATTCAGTACTTC. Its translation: CASSLSNQGIQYF.

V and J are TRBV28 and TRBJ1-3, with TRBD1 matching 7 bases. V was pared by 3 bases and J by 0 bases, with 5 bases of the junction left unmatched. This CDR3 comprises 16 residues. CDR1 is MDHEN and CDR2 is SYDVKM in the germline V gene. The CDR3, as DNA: TGTGCCAGCAGTTTCGCGGGACAGACCTCTGGAAACACCATATATTTT. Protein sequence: CASSFAGQTSGNTIYF.

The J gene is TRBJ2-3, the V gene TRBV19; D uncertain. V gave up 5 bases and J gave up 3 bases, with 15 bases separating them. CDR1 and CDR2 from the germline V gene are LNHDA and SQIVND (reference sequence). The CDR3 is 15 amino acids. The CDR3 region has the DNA TGTGCCAGTAGTGCTGGGCTGGTTAAAACAGATACGCAGTATTTT. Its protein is CASSAGLVKTDTQYF.

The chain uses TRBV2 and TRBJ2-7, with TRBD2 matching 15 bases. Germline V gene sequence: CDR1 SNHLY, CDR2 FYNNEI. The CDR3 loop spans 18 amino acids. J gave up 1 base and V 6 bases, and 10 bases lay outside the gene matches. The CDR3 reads CASRGLAGGLGWSYEQYF. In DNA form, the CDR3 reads TGTGCCAGCAGGGGACTAGCGGGAGGATTGGGCTGGTCCTACGAGCAGTACTTC.

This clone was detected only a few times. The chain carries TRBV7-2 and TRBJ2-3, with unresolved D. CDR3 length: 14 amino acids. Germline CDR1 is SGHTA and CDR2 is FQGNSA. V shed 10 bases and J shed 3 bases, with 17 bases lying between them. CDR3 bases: TGTGCCACCATCGAGGACCCTCAAACAGATACGCAGTATTTT. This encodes CATIEDPQTDTQYF.

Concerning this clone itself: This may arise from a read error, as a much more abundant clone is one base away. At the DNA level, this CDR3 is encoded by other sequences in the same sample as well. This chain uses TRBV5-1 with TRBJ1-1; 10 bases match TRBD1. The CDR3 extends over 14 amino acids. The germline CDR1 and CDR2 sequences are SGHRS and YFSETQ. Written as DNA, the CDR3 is TGCGCTAGCAGCTTGTCGGGACAGGGGACTGAAGCTTTCTTT. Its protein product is CASSLSGQGTEAFF.

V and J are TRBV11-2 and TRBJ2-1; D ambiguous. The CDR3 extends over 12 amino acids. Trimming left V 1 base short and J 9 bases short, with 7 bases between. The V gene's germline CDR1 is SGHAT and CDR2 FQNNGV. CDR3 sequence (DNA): TGTGCCAGCAGCTTAGGGGCCACTGAGCAGTTCTTC. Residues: CASSLGATEQFF.

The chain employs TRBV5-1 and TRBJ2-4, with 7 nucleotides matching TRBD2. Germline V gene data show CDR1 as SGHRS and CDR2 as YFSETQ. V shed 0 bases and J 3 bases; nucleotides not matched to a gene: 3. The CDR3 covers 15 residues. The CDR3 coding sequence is TGCGCCAGCAGCTTGGTGGCTAGCGGCAAAAACATTCAGTACTTC. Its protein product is CASSLVASGKNIQYF.

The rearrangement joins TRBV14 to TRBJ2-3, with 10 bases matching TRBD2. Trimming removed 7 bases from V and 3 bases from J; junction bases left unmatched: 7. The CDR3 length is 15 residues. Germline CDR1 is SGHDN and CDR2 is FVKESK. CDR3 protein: CASKQLAGLTDTQYF. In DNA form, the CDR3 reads TGTGCCAGCAAGCAACTAGCGGGATTGACAGATACGCAGTATTTT.

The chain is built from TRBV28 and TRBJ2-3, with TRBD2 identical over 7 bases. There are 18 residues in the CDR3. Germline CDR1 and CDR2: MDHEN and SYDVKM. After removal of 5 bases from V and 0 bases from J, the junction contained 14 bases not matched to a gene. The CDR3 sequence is CASSTPYSISGSTDTQYF. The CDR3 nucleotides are TGTGCCAGCAGTACCCCCTATTCGATTAGCGGGAGCACAGATACGCAGTATTTT.

The CDR3 is CASSPRDRTGHEQYF. Here the CDR3 DNA reads TGTGCCAGCAGCCCCCGGGACAGGACAGGGCACGAGCAGTACTTC. V gene TRBV9 combines with J gene TRBJ2-7; 8 nucleotides align to TRBD1. J was trimmed by 5 bases and V by 4 bases; bases with no gene match: 11. The CDR3 has 15 residues. Germline V lookup: CDR1 SGDLS, CDR2 YYNGEE. The whole variable domain, remainder taken from reference TRBV9 and TRBJ2-7, is DSGVTQTPKHLITATGQRVTLRCSPRSGDLSVYWYQQSLDQGLQFLIQYYNGEERAKGNILERFSAQQFPDLHSELNLSSLELGDSALYFCASSPRDRTGHEQYFGPGTRLTVT.

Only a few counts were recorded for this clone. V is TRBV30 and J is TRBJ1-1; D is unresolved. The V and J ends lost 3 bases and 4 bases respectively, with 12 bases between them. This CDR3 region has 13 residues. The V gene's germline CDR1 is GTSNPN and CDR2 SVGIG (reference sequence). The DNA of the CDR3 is TGTGCCTGGAGGGGCCCCGGTCTCACTGAAGCTTTCTTT. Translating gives CAWRGPGLTEAFF.

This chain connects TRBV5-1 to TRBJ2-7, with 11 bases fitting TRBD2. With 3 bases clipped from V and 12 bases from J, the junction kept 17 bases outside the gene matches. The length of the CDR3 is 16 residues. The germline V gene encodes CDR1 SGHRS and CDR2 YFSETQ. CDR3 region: CASSSRSGLAGSGMYF. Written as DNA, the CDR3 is TGCGCCAGCAGCTCCAGGTCCGGACTAGCGGGTAGCGGTATGTACTTC.

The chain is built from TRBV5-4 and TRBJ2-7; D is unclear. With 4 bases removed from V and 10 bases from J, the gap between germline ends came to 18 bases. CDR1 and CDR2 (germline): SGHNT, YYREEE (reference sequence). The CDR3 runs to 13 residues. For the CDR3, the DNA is TGTGCCAGCAGCCCGCCCCGGAGTTCCAAACAGTACTTC. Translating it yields CASSPPRSSKQYF. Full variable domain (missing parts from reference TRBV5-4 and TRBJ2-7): ETGVTQSPTHLIKTRGQQVTLRCSSQSGHNTVSWYQQALGQGPQFIFQYYREEENGRGNFPPRFSGLQFPNYSSELNVNALELDDSALYLCASSPPRSSKQYFGPGTRLTVT.

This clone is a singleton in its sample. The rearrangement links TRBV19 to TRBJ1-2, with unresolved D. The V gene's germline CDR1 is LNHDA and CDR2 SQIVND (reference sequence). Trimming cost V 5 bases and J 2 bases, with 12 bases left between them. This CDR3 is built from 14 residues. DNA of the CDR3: TGTGCCAGTAGTCGTCGGCATCTGAACTATGGCTACACCTTC. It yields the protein CASSRRHLNYGYTF.

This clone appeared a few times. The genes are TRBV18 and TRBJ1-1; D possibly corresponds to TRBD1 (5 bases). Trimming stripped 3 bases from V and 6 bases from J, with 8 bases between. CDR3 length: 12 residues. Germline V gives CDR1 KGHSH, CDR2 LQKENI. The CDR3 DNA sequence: TGTGCCAGCTCACCCGACAGACCTGAAGCTTTCTTT. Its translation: CASSPDRPEAFF.

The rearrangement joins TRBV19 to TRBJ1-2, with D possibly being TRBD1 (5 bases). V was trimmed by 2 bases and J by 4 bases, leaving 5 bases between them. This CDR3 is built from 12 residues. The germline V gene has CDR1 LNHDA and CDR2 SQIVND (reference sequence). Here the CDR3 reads CASSIQGYGYTF. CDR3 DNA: TGTGCCAGTAGTATACAGGGCTATGGCTACACCTTC.